This T cell receptor beta chain was recovered during a study of post-analysis software for immune sequencing data. Unique molecular identifiers were carried by the TCR beta cDNA libraries. MiXCR, applied by TCRdb to the PCR reads, yields one record per CDR3 protein. The sample yields about 430,000 distinct CDR3 sequences, approximately 38% seen once. In regard to this clonotype: As yet, its antigen is unknown.

Regarding the study as a whole: Compared with controls, patients showed significantly lower normalized Chao1 diversity.

This sequence originates from a girl aged 2-15 years with multiple sclerosis. The sequencing input was blood.

CDR3 sequence reads: CASSLVGGPSNTEAFF. The CDR3 DNA reads TGCGCCAGCAGCTTGGTCGGGGGACCTTCGAACACTGAAGCTTTCTTT. The chain employs TRBV5-1 and TRBJ1-1; TRBD1 is a possible D gene (5 bases). Germline loops: CDR1 SGHRS, CDR2 YFSETQ. This CDR3 is 16 amino acids long. The V gene lost 0 bases and the J gene lost 1 base, with 13 bases spanning the gap.